This T cell receptor beta chain was recorded in a study of post-analysis software for immune sequencing data. Study findings and constraints: Patients used a few TRBV segments, including TRBV5-6, TRBV5-1 and TRBV20-1, more often than controls.

CDR3 length equals 13 residues. CDR1 is ENHRY, CDR2 SYGVKD, per germline. V was clipped by 10 bases and J by 1 base, with 13 bases between them. In regard to this clonotype: The antigen is undetermined.

cDNA libraries for TCR beta contained unique molecular identifiers. Input of roughly 0.95 to 10 million T cells yielded a few hundred thousand cDNA molecules. TCRdb used MiXCR to reprocess the PCR reads, holding one entry per CDR3 protein. There are hundreds of thousands of distinct CDR3 sequences in the sample; about 27% occur only once, and under 0.7% lies in the top ten. Sequencing input: blood. The V and J genes are TRBV10-3 and TRBJ2-5; D ambiguous. The source of this sequence is a girl aged 10 to 17 with multiple sclerosis. The CDR3 here is CATRPGSQETQYF. In DNA form, the CDR3 reads TGTGCCACTCGACCCGGGTCCCAAGAGACCCAGTACTTC.